The clone carrying this T cell receptor (beta chain) was seen a single time. The data are from a study of blood T cell repertoires in COVID-19. Some clones are missing from TCRdb's copy, which holds only in-frame ones; the method was immunoSEQ multiplex PCR. The sample lists roughly 200,000 clones, more than 85% occurring once. This sequence was found in a man between 60 and 70 years old with acute or convalescent COVID-19. The sequenced material came from peripheral blood.

In nucleotides, the CDR3 is TGTGCCAGCAGTTTGGGAGGGGCCACTGAAGCTTTCTTT. It yields the protein CASSLGGATEAFF. The genes are TRBV27 and TRBJ1-1; D is perhaps TRBD1 (5 bases). The V end was cut by 3 bases, the J end by 4 bases, with 9 bases between. Germline-derived CDR1 and CDR2 are MNHEY and SMNVEV (reference sequence). The CDR3 has 13 residues.